A selection of T cell receptor beta chains follows, all from one sample in a study of cytomegalovirus exposure and HLA in healthy donors. Some clones are missing from TCRdb's copy, which holds only in-frame ones; the method was immunoSEQ multiplex PCR. Of under 150,000 clones listed, about four fifths are singletons. The sequenced material came from PBMCs. These receptors originate from a woman in her thirties or forties in good health and CMV-seropositive. CDR3s include the opening cysteine and the closing phenylalanine or tryptophan. D genes are given only for firm matches.

v_call: TRBV5-1; j_call: TRBJ1-3; d_call: TRBD1; cdr3_length: 15; cdr3_aa: CASSLGTGLGNTIYF
v_call: TRBV28; j_call: TRBJ2-1; d_call: TRBD2; cdr3_length: 16; cdr3_aa: CASSLNPAGGPNEQFF
v_call: TRBV7-9; j_call: TRBJ2-3; d_call: TRBD1; cdr3_length: 16; cdr3_aa: CASSHPRQGVSDTQYF
v_call: TRBV10-3; j_call: TRBJ1-2; d_call: .; cdr3_length: 14; cdr3_aa: CAISGDRANYGYTF
v_call: TRBV28; j_call: TRBJ2-1; d_call: .; cdr3_length: 11; cdr3_aa: CASSSGYEQFF
v_call: TRBV5-1; j_call: TRBJ2-3; d_call: TRBD2; cdr3_length: 15; cdr3_aa: CASSLVGGRPDTQYF
v_call: TRBV5-1; j_call: TRBJ1-1; d_call: TRBD1; cdr3_length: 16; cdr3_aa: CASSLRTGSVNTEAFF
v_call: TRBV4-1; j_call: TRBJ2-4; d_call: TRBD2; cdr3_length: 16; cdr3_aa: CASSRTSGKAKNIQYF
v_call: TRBV18; j_call: TRBJ1-2; d_call: .; cdr3_length: 13; cdr3_aa: CASSPNRVYGYTF
v_call: TRBV7-6; j_call: TRBJ2-7; d_call: .; cdr3_length: 16; cdr3_aa: CASSLAGTRLGGEQYF
v_call: TRBV11-2; j_call: TRBJ2-1; d_call: .; cdr3_length: 15; cdr3_aa: CASSASVWSYNEQFF
v_call: TRBV4-1; j_call: TRBJ1-1; d_call: TRBD1; cdr3_length: 16; cdr3_aa: CASSHLGQGGRTEAFF
v_call: TRBV6-1; j_call: TRBJ2-1; d_call: .; cdr3_length: 14; cdr3_aa: CASSEAAPNNEQFF
v_call: TRBV28; j_call: TRBJ1-2; d_call: .; cdr3_length: 15; cdr3_aa: CASSLTEPLSYGYTF
v_call: TRBV28; j_call: TRBJ2-2; d_call: .; cdr3_length: 16; cdr3_aa: CASSSSPLGGTGELFF
v_call: TRBV10-3; j_call: TRBJ2-7; d_call: TRBD2; cdr3_length: 13; cdr3_aa: CAINPGLGYEQYF
v_call: TRBV5-1; j_call: TRBJ2-1; d_call: TRBD2; cdr3_length: 16; cdr3_aa: CASSLLAGLVYNEQFF
v_call: TRBV28; j_call: TRBJ2-3; d_call: .; cdr3_length: 13; cdr3_aa: CASRKRVTDTQYF
v_call: TRBV2; j_call: .; d_call: .; cdr3_length: 14; cdr3_aa: CASSEETGPYEQYF
v_call: TRBV7-2; j_call: TRBJ2-7; d_call: TRBD2; cdr3_length: 15; cdr3_aa: CASSPGGNAVYEQYF
v_call: TRBV28; j_call: TRBJ2-1; d_call: TRBD2; cdr3_length: 15; cdr3_aa: CASSLPGLLNNEQFF
v_call: TRBV30; j_call: TRBJ2-2; d_call: TRBD2; cdr3_length: 14; cdr3_aa: CAWRGRGGPGELFF
v_call: TRBV7-2; j_call: TRBJ1-5; d_call: .; cdr3_length: 14; cdr3_aa: CASSLFSIDQPQHF
v_call: TRBV10-3; j_call: TRBJ2-7; d_call: TRBD2; cdr3_length: 17; cdr3_aa: CAISESSGLAGSYEQYF
v_call: TRBV6-5; j_call: TRBJ2-7; d_call: TRBD1; cdr3_length: 14; cdr3_aa: CASRSGTGVYEQYF
v_call: TRBV27; j_call: TRBJ2-7; d_call: TRBD1; cdr3_length: 13; cdr3_aa: CASRRTTGSEQYF
v_call: TRBV21-1; j_call: TRBJ2-1; d_call: .; cdr3_length: 15; cdr3_aa: CASSKVGGAYNEQFF
v_call: TRBV18; j_call: TRBJ1-2; d_call: .; cdr3_length: 13; cdr3_aa: CASSQDRNYGYTF